This T cell receptor beta chain was identified during a study of blood T cell repertoires in COVID-19. Background on the study: From the United States, Italy and Spain came samples of acute and convalescent COVID-19. From T cells, B-cell-depleted T cells, or PBMCs came the material, which was cDNA or gDNA.

The V segment lost 6 bases and the J segment 1 base; nucleotides outside the gene matches: 4. The CDR3 runs 14 residues. Germline lookup yields CDR1 MDHEN and CDR2 SYDVKM. Original handling: Cell counts per sample came from amplifying reference gene primers. The protocol was immunoSEQ multiplex PCR, while the TCRdb copy is restricted to in-frame clones and leaves out a portion. That table supplies the V and J calls and clone size; D and trimming were determined from the DNA. Of more than 70,000 clones listed, 86% are singletons. The sequencing sample was made of peripheral blood. The genes are TRBV28 and TRBJ2-7; 9 bases match TRBD1. This clonotype originated in a woman of 80 years or more with acute or convalescent COVID-19. CDR3 region: CASRGQGLSYEQYF. In DNA form, the CDR3 reads TGTGCCAGCAGGGGACAGGGACTTTCCTACGAGCAGTACTTC.